This T cell receptor beta chain was obtained from a study of blood T cell repertoires in COVID-19. As for the study in general: From the United States, Italy and Spain came samples of acute and convalescent COVID-19.

The protocol was immunoSEQ multiplex PCR, while the TCRdb copy is restricted to in-frame clones and leaves out a portion. The table includes approximately 200,000 clones, about 84% detected once. Unmatched junction bases numbered 5, after V lost 2 bases and J lost 8 bases. CDR3 length: 13 amino acids. Source material: PBMCs or T cells enriched from blood (not recorded which). The chain combines TRBV12-3 or TRBV12-4 with TRBJ1-2, with TRBD1 matching over 7 bases. The origin of this receptor is a woman aged 25 to 39 who had recovered from COVID-19. CDR3 residues: CASSLTQGSGYTF. Here the CDR3 DNA reads TGTGCCAGCAGTTTAACACAGGGGAGCGGCTACACCTTC.